These 20 T cell receptor beta chains share one sample of origin, sequenced in a study of blood T cell repertoires in COVID-19. The data were produced by immunoSEQ multiplex PCR, yet TCRdb's version contains in-frame clones alone and is incomplete. The sample holds about 430,000 clones, 80% to 90% seen once. The sequenced material came from PBMCs or T cells enriched from blood (not recorded which). These receptors were obtained from a young man who had recovered from COVID-19.

The chain recombines TRBV25-1 with TRBJ2-7; D is possibly TRBD2 (6 bases). V lost 4 bases and J 6 bases, leaving 19 bases between the germline ends. This CDR3 comprises 15 residues. Germline loops: CDR1 MGHDK, CDR2 SYGVNS. This CDR3 is CASSVSGTPNLEQYF. The CDR3 DNA is TGTGCCAGCAGTGTTTCCGGGACTCCCAATCTCGAGCAGTACTTC.

The rearrangement joins TRBV28 to TRBJ2-1; 9 nucleotides align to TRBD2. CDR1 and CDR2 from the germline V gene are MDHEN and SYDVKM. This CDR3 is 17 amino acids long. J gave up 7 bases and V 4 bases, and 14 bases lay outside the gene matches. The CDR3 spells CASSSVQLGGRVNEQFF. The CDR3 DNA sequence: TGTGCCAGCAGTTCTGTGCAGTTAGGCGGGAGGGTTAATGAGCAGTTCTTC.

The chain combines TRBV12-3 or TRBV12-4 with TRBJ2-2; the D gene is possibly TRBD1 (6 bases). This CDR3 spans 13 amino acids. Trimming pared 7 bases from V and 4 bases from J, leaving 10 bases between. The CDR3 sequence is CASKGTPTGELFF. The CDR3, as DNA: TGTGCCAGCAAAGGGACACCCACCGGGGAGCTGTTTTTT.

The CDR3 loop reads CASSSRQGANQPQHF. The CDR3 nucleotides read TGTGCCAGCAGCAGCCGACAGGGGGCAAACCAGCCCCAGCATTTT. The chain joins TRBV28 to TRBJ1-5; 10 bases map to TRBD1. V trimming: 6 bases; J trimming: 7 bases; junction bases outside the gene matches: 9. CDR3 size: 15 residues. In germline, CDR1 is MDHEN, CDR2 SYDVKM.

The CDR3 nucleotides are TGTGCCATCAGAAGGGACAGTCTTAACACTGAAGCTTTCTTT. Its protein is CAIRRDSLNTEAFF. The chain combines TRBV10-3 with TRBJ1-1; TRBD1 matches at 7 bases. CDR3 size: 14 residues. CDR1 ENHRY and CDR2 SYGVKD come from the germline V gene. The V and J ends lost 6 bases and 2 bases, in that order; junction bases with no gene match: 6.

The chain recombines TRBV28 with TRBJ1-5; no definite D call. Germline CDR1 and CDR2: MDHEN and SYDVKM. This CDR3 has 14 residues. Between the trimmed V and J ends, which lost 7 bases and 4 bases, there was a span of 14 bases. The CDR3 sequence: CASNARRDNQPQHF. The DNA of the CDR3 is TGTGCCAGCAACGCCCGACGGGATAATCAGCCCCAGCATTTT.

The chain is built from TRBV3-1 (or the pseudogene TRBV3-2) and TRBJ1-4; D not resolved. The CDR3 extends over 16 amino acids. CDR1 is LGHDT and CDR2 is YNNKEL in the germline V gene (reference sequence). The V end lost 0 bases, the J end lost 0 bases, and 8 bases lay between the germline ends. The CDR3 DNA follows: TGTGCCAGCAGCCAAGATAGCCCCGCAACTAATGAAAAACTGTTTTTT. Residues: CASSQDSPATNEKLFF.

This clone appeared once. For the CDR3, the DNA is TGTGCCAGCGATACCATTCAGGGCCCGAATGGCTACACCTTC. This sequence encodes CASDTIQGPNGYTF. The chain employs TRBV28 and TRBJ1-2, with D possibly matching TRBD1 (5 bases). Trimming left V 8 bases short and J 6 bases short, with 19 bases between. Germline CDR1 reads MDHEN; CDR2 reads SYDVKM. This CDR3 is built from 14 residues.

The V and J genes are TRBV3-1 (or the pseudogene TRBV3-2) and TRBJ2-3; D not certain. The CDR3 length is 14 residues. The V and J ends lost 1 base and 6 bases respectively, with 11 bases between them. Germline values: CDR1 LGHDT, CDR2 YNNKEL (reference sequence). The CDR3 DNA reads TGTGCCAGCAGCCAAGGTGTAGCCTCCGATACGCAGTATTTT. Translating it yields CASSQGVASDTQYF.

V and J are TRBV3-1 (or the pseudogene TRBV3-2) and TRBJ2-5; possibly TRBD1 for D (5 bases). Deletions cut 8 bases from V and 2 bases from J, with 12 bases between. This CDR3 comprises 13 residues. Germline-derived CDR1 and CDR2 are LGHDT and YNNKEL (reference sequence). CDR3 sequence: CASRLTEQETQYF. DNA for the CDR3: TGTGCCAGCCGCCTGACAGAACAAGAGACCCAGTACTTC.

The CDR3 DNA reads as TGCGCCAGCAGCCTCCGGGACAGGGACAACTATGGCTACACCTTC. Its translation: CASSLRDRDNYGYTF. The V call is TRBV4-1, the J call TRBJ1-2, with TRBD1 matching 9 bases. This CDR3 is 15 amino acids long. In germline, CDR1 is MGHRA, CDR2 YSYEKL. The V and J ends lost 4 bases and 2 bases, in that order; junction bases with no gene match: 5.

The chain couples TRBV18 to TRBJ1-1, with D tentatively TRBD1 (5 bases). Trimming pared 6 bases from V and 4 bases from J, leaving 15 bases between. Germline CDR1 KGHSH, CDR2 LQKENI. This CDR3 has 14 residues. The DNA for the CDR3 is TGTGCCAGCTCTTCCAACTCGGGGGGCACTGAAGCTTTCTTT. This encodes CASSSNSGGTEAFF.

With regard to this clone: Additional DNA sequences in this sample encode the identical CDR3. The chain is built from TRBV5-8 and TRBJ1-5; D perhaps matches TRBD1 (6 bases). The germline V gene encodes CDR1 SGHTS and CDR2 YDEGEE. The CDR3 is 13 amino acids. The V gene lost 4 bases and the J gene lost 4 bases, with 9 bases spanning the gap. The chain's CDR3 is CASSGGFNQPQHF. CDR3 in DNA: TGTGCCAGCAGCGGGGGCTTTAATCAGCCCCAGCATTTT.

The chain employs TRBV28 and TRBJ2-3; 9 bases agree with TRBD2. Germline values: CDR1 MDHEN, CDR2 SYDVKM. The CDR3 sequence is 16 residues long. V trimming: 2 bases; J trimming: 2 bases; junction bases outside the gene matches: 5. The CDR3 coding sequence is TGTGCCAGCAGTTTAACTAGCGGGTACCACACAGATACGCAGTATTTT. Protein: CASSLTSGYHTDTQYF.

J is TRBJ1-6 and V is TRBV25-1; D gene unclear. V was trimmed by 7 bases and J by 8 bases, leaving 12 bases between them. In germline, CDR1 is MGHDK, CDR2 SYGVNS. The CDR3 is made up of 13 amino acids. CDR3 nucleotide sequence: TGTGCCAGCACCGGGTCCACCTATTCACCCCTCCACTTT. It encodes CASTGSTYSPLHF.

The J gene is TRBJ2-7, the V gene TRBV5-1; D unresolved. The CDR3 has 15 amino acids. Deletions cut 1 base from V and 4 bases from J, with 15 bases between. Germline V CDR1 and CDR2: SGHRS, YFSETQ. The CDR3 sequence is CASSLSLGLGYEQYF. The CDR3 DNA sequence: TGCGCCAGCAGCTTGAGTCTGGGCCTTGGTTACGAGCAGTACTTC.

The chain has TRBV27 and TRBJ2-1; D ambiguous. The length of the CDR3 is 14 residues. The V and J ends lost 3 bases and 2 bases respectively, with 8 bases between them. Germline values: CDR1 MNHEY, CDR2 SMNVEV (reference sequence). CDR3 sequence: CASSLVSTYNEQFF. CDR3 coding DNA: TGTGCCAGCAGTTTGGTCAGTACCTACAATGAGCAGTTCTTC.

CDR3 loop: CSVEASPGLDNYGYTF. CDR3 coding DNA: TGCAGCGTTGAAGCGTCACCGGGACTCGATAACTATGGCTACACCTTC. This chain uses TRBV29-1 with TRBJ1-2; D is perhaps TRBD1 (5 bases). The CDR3 is made up of 16 amino acids. Per germline, CDR1 SQVTM and CDR2 ANQGSEA. V was cut by 1 base and J by 1 base, with 16 bases left in between.

The chain links TRBV6-5 to TRBJ2-5; D might be TRBD1 (6 bases). The CDR3 contains 13 residues. The V and J ends lost 4 bases and 2 bases respectively, with 8 bases between them. The V gene's germline CDR1 is MNHEY and CDR2 SVGAGI. The CDR3 here is CASSLGQQETQYF. CDR3 coding DNA: TGTGCCAGCAGTTTAGGACAGCAAGAGACCCAGTACTTC.

The chain is built from TRBV12-2 and TRBJ2-1; no check of the table's D call, TRBD2, against the DNA was made. TRBV12-2 is reported as a pseudogene. This CDR3 spans 16 amino acids. The CDR3 is CASRPAAGENGYEQFF. The CDR3 DNA reads as TGTGCAAGTCGACCGGCGGCGGGAGAGAATGGTTATGAGCAGTTCTTC.